These T cell receptor beta chains were read from a single sample in a study of blood T cell repertoires in COVID-19. Profiling relied on immunoSEQ multiplex PCR, and the TCRdb table lists in-frame clones only, not all of them. The repertoire holds tens of thousands of clones, with approximately 80% as singletons. Input material: peripheral blood. The receptors here all came from a human donor in a cohort sampled during active COVID-19. Both conserved end residues are trimmed from each CDR3. The D gene is left open where the match is weak.

d_gene: TRBD1
v_gene: TRBV19
j_gene: TRBJ1-1
CDR3aa: ASSPGQYNTEAF

d_gene: -
v_gene: TRBV10-1
j_gene: TRBJ2-7
CDR3aa: ASSAGLHEQY

d_gene: -
v_gene: TRBV9
j_gene: TRBJ1-5
CDR3aa: ASSPQGDNQPQH

d_gene: -
v_gene: TRBV5-1
j_gene: TRBJ1-4
CDR3aa: ASSLAGGGTNEKLF

d_gene: -
v_gene: TRBV7-3
j_gene: TRBJ2-2
CDR3aa: ASSLVRGDTGELF

d_gene: TRBD2
v_gene: TRBV7-3
j_gene: TRBJ2-3
CDR3aa: ASSLLAGSTDTQY

d_gene: TRBD2
v_gene: TRBV3-1/TRBV3-2
j_gene: TRBJ2-5
CDR3aa: ASSQGGSGGSQETQY

d_gene: TRBD2
v_gene: TRBV7-3
j_gene: TRBJ2-7
CDR3aa: ASSPGGFGEQY

d_gene: -
v_gene: TRBV25-1
j_gene: TRBJ2-5
CDR3aa: ASSEHRAQETQY

d_gene: -
v_gene: TRBV9
j_gene: TRBJ1-2
CDR3aa: ASSPGAGEHYGYT

d_gene: -
v_gene: TRBV7-8
j_gene: TRBJ1-5
CDR3aa: ASSLAGSTGSSNQPQH

d_gene: TRBD1
v_gene: TRBV5-5
j_gene: TRBJ2-3
CDR3aa: ASSPGTAFTDTQY

d_gene: TRBD1
v_gene: TRBV9
j_gene: TRBJ1-4
CDR3aa: ASSVGVRGQGEKLF

d_gene: -
v_gene: TRBV28
j_gene: TRBJ1-5
CDR3aa: ASSGQFNQPQH

d_gene: -
v_gene: TRBV18
j_gene: TRBJ2-1
CDR3aa: ASSPLGRYNEQF

d_gene: -
v_gene: TRBV5-1
j_gene: TRBJ1-1
CDR3aa: ASSAQGGALNTEAF

d_gene: -
v_gene: TRBV19
j_gene: TRBJ2-1
CDR3aa: ASSPQGHEQF

d_gene: TRBD2
v_gene: TRBV7-9
j_gene: TRBJ2-1
CDR3aa: ASSTLKGLAGVNEQF

d_gene: -
v_gene: TRBV9
j_gene: TRBJ1-6
CDR3aa: ASSVTVGANSPLH

d_gene: TRBD2
v_gene: TRBV11-2
j_gene: TRBJ2-1
CDR3aa: ASSLGSGRAYNEQF

d_gene: TRBD2
v_gene: TRBV6-5
j_gene: TRBJ2-7
CDR3aa: ASSSPGLAVYEQY

d_gene: TRBD1
v_gene: TRBV6-2/TRBV6-3
j_gene: TRBJ2-7
CDR3aa: ASSYPTGETYEQY

d_gene: -
v_gene: TRBV3-1/TRBV3-2
j_gene: TRBJ1-2
CDR3aa: ASSQDPGTPTIGYT

d_gene: -
v_gene: TRBV11-3
j_gene: TRBJ1-6
CDR3aa: ASSFPQAPGRNSPLH

d_gene: TRBD1
v_gene: TRBV7-7
j_gene: TRBJ2-1
CDR3aa: ASSLEWTGHNEQF

d_gene: -
v_gene: TRBV3-1/TRBV3-2
j_gene: TRBJ1-4
CDR3aa: ASSYSPRGEKLF

d_gene: TRBD2
v_gene: TRBV15
j_gene: TRBJ2-1
CDR3aa: ATSREREIYNEQF